The 11 T cell receptor beta chains below all came from one sample that was sequenced in a study of blood T cell repertoires in COVID-19. Profiling relied on immunoSEQ multiplex PCR, and the TCRdb table lists in-frame clones only, not all of them. The table records about 140,000 clones, 80% to 90% of them present only once. The source material was PBMCs or T cells enriched from blood (not recorded which). The source of these receptors is a man aged 50 or older who had recovered from COVID-19.

The chain's CDR3 is CASSAPGGGKTQYF. CDR3 bases: TGTGCCAGCAGCGCGCCGGGGGGCGGAAAGACCCAGTACTTC. This chain uses TRBV28 with TRBJ2-5; weak D call: TRBD2 (7 bases). V gave up 6 bases and J gave up 6 bases, with 17 bases separating them. The CDR3 consists of 14 residues. Germline V CDR1 and CDR2: MDHEN, SYDVKM.

The rearrangement uses TRBV27 and TRBJ2-7, with 10 bases lining up with TRBD1. The germline V gene has CDR1 MNHEY and CDR2 SMNVEV (reference sequence). This CDR3 region has 14 residues. The ends lost 5 bases at V and 6 bases at J; junction bases unmatched: 7. CDR3 nucleotide sequence: TGTGCCAGCAGTACTCTCGGGACAGGGGTCGAGCAGTACTTC. It codes for CASSTLGTGVEQYF.

V usage is TRBV11-2 and J usage is TRBJ1-4; 10 bases fit TRBD1. The CDR3 length is 17 residues. The germline V gene encodes CDR1 SGHAT and CDR2 FQNNGV. V dropped 3 bases and J dropped 0; count of bases not matched to a gene: 4. CDR3 nucleotide sequence: TGTGCCAGCAGCTTGGACAGGGGGGGGCCAACTAATGAAAAACTGTTTTTT. As protein: CASSLDRGGPTNEKLFF. The full variable domain, rest sourced from reference TRBV11-2 and TRBJ1-4, is EAGVAQSPRYKIIEKRQSVAFWCNPISGHATLYWYQQILGQGPKLLIQFQNNGVVDDSQLPKDRFSAERLKGVDSTLKIQPAKLEDSAVYLCASSLDRGGPTNEKLFFGSGTQLSVL.

This rearrangement joins TRBV28 to TRBJ2-2; 7 bases map to TRBD2. Trimming took 4 bases from V and 4 from J; bases not matched to a gene: 9. The CDR3 consists of 16 residues. Germline V gene sequence: CDR1 MDHEN, CDR2 SYDVKM. The CDR3 DNA is TGTGCCAGCAGTTCCCCTCGCGGGAGTGGCACCGGGGAGCTGTTTTTT. It translates to CASSSPRGSGTGELFF.

The chain recombines TRBV19 with TRBJ1-4, with D possibly being TRBD1 (5 bases). In germline, CDR1 is LNHDA, CDR2 SQIVND (reference sequence). V lost 4 bases to trimming and J lost 0 bases, with 12 bases between them. The CDR3 spans 16 residues. CDR3: CASSSRTQATNEKLFF. CDR3 DNA sequence: TGTGCCAGTAGTAGCCGGACACAAGCAACTAATGAAAAACTGTTTTTT.

The chain links TRBV6-5 to TRBJ1-2, with 8 bases aligning to TRBD1. Germline-derived CDR1 and CDR2 are MNHEY and SVGAGI. Trimming cost V 5 bases and J 2 bases; bases outside gene matches: 4. There are 14 residues in the CDR3. In DNA, the CDR3 is TGTGCCAGCAGTCGACAGGGGATCAACTATGGCTACACCTTC. Translation: CASSRQGINYGYTF.

V gene TRBV18 combines with J gene TRBJ2-3, with 7 bases aligning to TRBD2. CDR1 is KGHSH and CDR2 is LQKENI in the germline V gene. J was trimmed by 4 bases and V by 4 bases; bases with no gene match: 5. The CDR3 runs to 14 residues. In DNA, the CDR3 is TGTGCCAGCTCACTGACTAGCAAAGCAGATACGCAGTATTTT. Translating it yields CASSLTSKADTQYF.

The chain recombines TRBV7-8 with TRBJ2-3; 7 bases line up with TRBD2. V was pared by 3 bases and J by 2 bases, with 11 bases of the junction left unmatched. Germline CDR1 and CDR2: SGHVS and FQNEAQ. The CDR3 spans 17 residues. CDR3 residues: CASSFWSAGDLTDTQYF. The CDR3 nucleotides read TGTGCCAGCAGCTTCTGGTCTGCGGGGGACCTCACAGATACGCAGTATTTT.

This clone has only a few counts. V usage is TRBV7-2 and J usage is TRBJ1-5; TRBD1 agrees at 7 bases. The CDR3 is 14 amino acids. Trimming removed 4 bases from V and 6 bases from J; junction bases left unmatched: 6. Germline V gene sequence: CDR1 SGHTA, CDR2 FQGNSA. The CDR3 region has the DNA TGTGCCAGCAGCTCACAGGGGACAGCTCAGCCCCAGCATTTT. Its translation: CASSSQGTAQPQHF.

The chain combines TRBV2 with TRBJ1-6; 9 bases are a match to TRBD1. J lost 13 bases, V lost 0 bases, and 10 bases had no gene match. The CDR3 length is 16 residues. Germline V gene data show CDR1 as SNHLY and CDR2 as FYNNEI. In DNA form, the CDR3 reads TGTGCCAGCAGTGAAGCCCTACCCGGGACAGGGTACCCCCTCCACTTT. Amino acid sequence: CASSEALPGTGYPLHF. The whole variable domain, filled in from reference TRBV2 and TRBJ1-6, reads EPEVTQTPSHQVTQMGQEVILRCVPISNHLYFYWYRQILGQKVEFLVSFYNNEISEKSEIFDDQFSVERPDGSNFTLKIRSTKLEDSAMYFCASSEALPGTGYPLHFGNGTRLTVT.

This clone showed up just once. The genes are TRBV12-3 or TRBV12-4 and TRBJ1-5, with 9 bases fitting TRBD1. This CDR3 region has 13 residues. Losses at the gene ends were 6 bases for V and 4 bases for J; bases not matched to a gene: 1. The CDR3 DNA reads TGTGCCAGCAGCGGGACAGGGAATCAGCCCCAGCATTTT. It codes for CASSGTGNQPQHF.